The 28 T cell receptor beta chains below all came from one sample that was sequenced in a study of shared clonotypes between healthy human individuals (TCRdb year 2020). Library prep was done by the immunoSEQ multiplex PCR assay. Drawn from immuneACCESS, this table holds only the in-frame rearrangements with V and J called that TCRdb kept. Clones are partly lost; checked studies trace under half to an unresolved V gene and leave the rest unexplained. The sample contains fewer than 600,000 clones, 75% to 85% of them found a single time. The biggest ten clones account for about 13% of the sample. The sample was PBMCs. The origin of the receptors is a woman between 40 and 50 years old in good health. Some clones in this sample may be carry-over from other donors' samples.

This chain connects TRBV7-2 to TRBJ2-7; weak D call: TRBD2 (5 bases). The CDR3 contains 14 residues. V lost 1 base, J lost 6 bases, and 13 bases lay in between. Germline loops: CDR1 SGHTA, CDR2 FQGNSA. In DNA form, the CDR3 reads TGTGCCAGCAGCTTAGGGCTAGCCAACGGCGAGCAGTACTTC. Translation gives CASSLGLANGEQYF.

The CDR3 is CASSFGHLTNEQFF. In DNA form, the CDR3 reads TGTGCCAGCAGTTTTGGGCATTTAACGAATGAGCAGTTCTTC. This rearrangement joins TRBV13 to TRBJ2-1; no definite D call. V was cut by 6 bases and J by 7 bases, with 16 bases left in between. In germline, CDR1 is PRHDT, CDR2 FYEKMQ (reference sequence). The CDR3 covers 14 residues.

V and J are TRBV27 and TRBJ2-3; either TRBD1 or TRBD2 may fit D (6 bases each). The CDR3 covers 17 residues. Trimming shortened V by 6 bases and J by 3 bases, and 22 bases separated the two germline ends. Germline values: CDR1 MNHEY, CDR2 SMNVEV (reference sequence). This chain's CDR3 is CASRFTLGGILTDTQYF. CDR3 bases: TGTGCCAGCAGGTTTACCTTAGGGGGGATCTTAACAGATACGCAGTATTTT.

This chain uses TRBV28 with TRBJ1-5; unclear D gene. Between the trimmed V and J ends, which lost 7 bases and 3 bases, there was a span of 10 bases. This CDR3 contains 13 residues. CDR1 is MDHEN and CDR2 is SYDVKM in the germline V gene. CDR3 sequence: CASTFSDNQPQHF. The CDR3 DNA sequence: TGTGCCAGCACCTTCAGCGACAATCAGCCCCAGCATTTT.

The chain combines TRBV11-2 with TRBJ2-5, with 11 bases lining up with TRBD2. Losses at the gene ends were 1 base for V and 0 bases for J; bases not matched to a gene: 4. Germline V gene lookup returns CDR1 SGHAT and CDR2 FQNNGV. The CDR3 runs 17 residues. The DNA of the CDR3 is TGTGCCAGCAGCTTAGGTGGGACTAGCGGCTACCAAGAGACCCAGTACTTC. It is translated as CASSLGGTSGYQETQYF.

CDR3 amino acids: CASSTPGQGAGEQYF. The CDR3 DNA is TGTGCCAGCAGTACACCGGGACAGGGGGCCGGTGAGCAGTACTTC. The chain couples TRBV5-4 to TRBJ2-7; 12 bases match TRBD1. J lost 7 bases, V lost 5 bases, and 10 bases had no gene match. The CDR3 sequence is 15 residues long. The germline CDR1 and CDR2 sequences are SGHNT and YYREEE (reference sequence). The complete variable domain, with remaining parts taken from reference TRBV5-4 and TRBJ2-7, reads ETGVTQSPTHLIKTRGQQVTLRCSSQSGHNTVSWYQQALGQGPQFIFQYYREEENGRGNFPPRFSGLQFPNYSSELNVNALELDDSALYLCASSTPGQGAGEQYFGPGTRLTVT.

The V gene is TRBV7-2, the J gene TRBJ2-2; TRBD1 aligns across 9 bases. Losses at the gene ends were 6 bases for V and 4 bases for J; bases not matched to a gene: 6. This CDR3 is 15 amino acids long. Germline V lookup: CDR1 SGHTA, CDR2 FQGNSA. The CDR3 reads CASSDRGLSTGELFF. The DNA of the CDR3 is TGTGCCAGCAGTGACAGGGGGTTGAGCACCGGGGAGCTGTTTTTT.

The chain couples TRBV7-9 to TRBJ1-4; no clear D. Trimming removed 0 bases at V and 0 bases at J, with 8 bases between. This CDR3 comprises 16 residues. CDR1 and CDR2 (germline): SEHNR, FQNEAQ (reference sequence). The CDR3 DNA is TGTGCCAGCAGCTTAGCCGAGACGGCAACTAATGAAAAACTGTTTTTT. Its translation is CASSLAETATNEKLFF.

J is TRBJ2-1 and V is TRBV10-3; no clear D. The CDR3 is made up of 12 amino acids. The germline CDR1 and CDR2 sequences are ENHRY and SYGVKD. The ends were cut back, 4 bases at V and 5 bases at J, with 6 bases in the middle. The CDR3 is CAISGLDNEQFF. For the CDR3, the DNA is TGTGCCATCAGTGGTCTGGACAATGAGCAGTTCTTC.

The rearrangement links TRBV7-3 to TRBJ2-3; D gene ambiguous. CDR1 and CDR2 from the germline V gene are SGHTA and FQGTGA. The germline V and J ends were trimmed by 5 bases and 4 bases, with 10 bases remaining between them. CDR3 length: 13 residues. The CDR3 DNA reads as TGTGCCAGCAGCCCGGGTAGGGCAGATACGCAGTATTTT. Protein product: CASSPGRADTQYF.

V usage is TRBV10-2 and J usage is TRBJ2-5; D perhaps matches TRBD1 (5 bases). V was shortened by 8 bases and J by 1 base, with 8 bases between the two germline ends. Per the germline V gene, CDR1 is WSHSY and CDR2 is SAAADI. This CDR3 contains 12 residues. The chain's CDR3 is CASGATQETQYF. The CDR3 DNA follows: TGCGCCAGCGGGGCTACCCAAGAGACCCAGTACTTC.

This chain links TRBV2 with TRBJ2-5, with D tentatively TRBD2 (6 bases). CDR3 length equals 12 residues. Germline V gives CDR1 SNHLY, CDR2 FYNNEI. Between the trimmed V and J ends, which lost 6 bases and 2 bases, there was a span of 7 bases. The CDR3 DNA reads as TGTGCCAGCAGGGGACTGCAAGAGACCCAGTACTTC. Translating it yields CASRGLQETQYF.

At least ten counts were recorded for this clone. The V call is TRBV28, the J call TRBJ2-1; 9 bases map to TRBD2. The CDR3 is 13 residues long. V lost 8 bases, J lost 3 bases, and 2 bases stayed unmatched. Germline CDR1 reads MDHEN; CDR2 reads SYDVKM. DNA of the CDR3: TGTGCCAGCGATAGCGGGAGCTACAATGAGCAGTTCTTC. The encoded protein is CASDSGSYNEQFF.

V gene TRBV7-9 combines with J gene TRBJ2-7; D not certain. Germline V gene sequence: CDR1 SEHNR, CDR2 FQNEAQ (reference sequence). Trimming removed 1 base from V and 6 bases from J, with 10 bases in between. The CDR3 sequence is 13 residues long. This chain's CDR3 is CASSLGQAIEQYF. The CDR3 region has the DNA TGTGCCAGCAGCTTAGGGCAGGCGATCGAGCAGTACTTC.

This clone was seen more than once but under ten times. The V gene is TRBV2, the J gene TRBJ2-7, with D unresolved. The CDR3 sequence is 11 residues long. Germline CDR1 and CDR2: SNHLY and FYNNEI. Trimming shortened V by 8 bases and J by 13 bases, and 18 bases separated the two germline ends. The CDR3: CASAYSAAEYF. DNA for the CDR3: TGTGCCAGCGCCTACTCGGCGGCCGAATACTTC.

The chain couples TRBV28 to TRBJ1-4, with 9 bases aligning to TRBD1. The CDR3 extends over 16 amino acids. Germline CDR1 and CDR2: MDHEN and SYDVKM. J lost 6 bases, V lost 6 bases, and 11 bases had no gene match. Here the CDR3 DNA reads TGTGCCAGCAGGGTACTACAGGGACAGGGTTATGAAAAACTGTTTTTT. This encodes CASRVLQGQGYEKLFF. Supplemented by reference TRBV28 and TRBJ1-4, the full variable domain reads DVKVTQSSRYLVKRTGEKVFLECVQDMDHENMFWYRQDPGLGLRLIYFSYDVKMKEKGDIPEGYSVSREKKERFSLILESASTNQTSMYLCASRVLQGQGYEKLFFGSGTQLSVL.

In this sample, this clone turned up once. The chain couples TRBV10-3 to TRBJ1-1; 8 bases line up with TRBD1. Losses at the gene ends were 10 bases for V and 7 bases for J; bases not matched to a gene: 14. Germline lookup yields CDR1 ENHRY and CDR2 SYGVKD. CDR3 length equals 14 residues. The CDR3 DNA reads TGTGCCACCCTAAGGGGGACAGGCAACCTTGAAGCTTTCTTT. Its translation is CATLRGTGNLEAFF.

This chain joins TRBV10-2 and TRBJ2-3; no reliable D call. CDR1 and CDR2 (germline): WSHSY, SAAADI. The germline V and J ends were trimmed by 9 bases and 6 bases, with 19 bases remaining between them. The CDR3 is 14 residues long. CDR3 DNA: TGCGCCAGTCGTTCGTGGCCGGAAGGGGATACGCAGTATTTT. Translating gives CASRSWPEGDTQYF.

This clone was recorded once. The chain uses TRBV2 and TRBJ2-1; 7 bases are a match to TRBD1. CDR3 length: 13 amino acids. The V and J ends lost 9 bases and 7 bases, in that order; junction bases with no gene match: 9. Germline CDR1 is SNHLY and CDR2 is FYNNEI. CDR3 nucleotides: TGTGCCAGTCGCCAGAACAGGGGAAATGAGCAGTTCTTC. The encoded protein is CASRQNRGNEQFF.

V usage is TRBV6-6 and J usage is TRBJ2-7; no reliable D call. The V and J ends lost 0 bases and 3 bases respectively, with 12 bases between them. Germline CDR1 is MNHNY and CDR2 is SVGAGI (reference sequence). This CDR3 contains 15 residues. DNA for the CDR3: TGTGCCAGCAGTTACTCGAGGCCCGACATCTACGAGCAGTACTTC. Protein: CASSYSRPDIYEQYF.

The CDR3 here is CASSLVGGLAGDEQYF. The CDR3 DNA follows: TGCGCCAGCAGCTTGGTGGGGGGACTAGCGGGAGACGAGCAGTACTTC. The chain recombines TRBV5-1 with TRBJ2-7; 14 bases are shared with TRBD2. Germline CDR1 reads SGHRS; CDR2 reads YFSETQ. The trim removed 0 bases at V and 5 bases at J, leaving 4 bases unmatched. The CDR3 has 16 residues. The full variable domain, in which reference TRBV5-1 and TRBJ2-7 provide the parts outside the CDR3, is KAGVTQTPRYLIKTRGQQVTLSCSPISGHRSVSWYQQTPGQGLQFLFEYFSETQRNKGNFPGRFSGRQFSNSRSEMNVSTLELGDSALYLCASSLVGGLAGDEQYFGPGTRLTVT.

Here the CDR3 reads CASSLQDNYEQYF. The CDR3 DNA sequence: TGTGCCAGCTCACTACAGGACAACTACGAGCAGTACTTC. The chain recombines TRBV18 with TRBJ2-7; a possible D gene is TRBD1 (5 bases). CDR3 size: 13 residues. V dropped 4 bases and J dropped 3 bases, with 10 bases sitting between them. Germline CDR1 is KGHSH and CDR2 is LQKENI.

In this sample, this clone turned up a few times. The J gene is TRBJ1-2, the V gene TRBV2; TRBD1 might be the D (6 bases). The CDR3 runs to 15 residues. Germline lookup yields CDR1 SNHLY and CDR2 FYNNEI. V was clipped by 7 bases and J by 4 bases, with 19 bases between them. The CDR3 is CASTNSRGGGYGYTF. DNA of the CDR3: TGTGCCAGCACCAACTCCAGGGGTGGAGGCTATGGCTACACCTTC. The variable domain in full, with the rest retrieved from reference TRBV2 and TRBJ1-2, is EPEVTQTPSHQVTQMGQEVILRCVPISNHLYFYWYRQILGQKVEFLVSFYNNEISEKSEIFDDQFSVERPDGSNFTLKIRSTKLEDSAMYFCASTNSRGGGYGYTFGSGTRLTVV.

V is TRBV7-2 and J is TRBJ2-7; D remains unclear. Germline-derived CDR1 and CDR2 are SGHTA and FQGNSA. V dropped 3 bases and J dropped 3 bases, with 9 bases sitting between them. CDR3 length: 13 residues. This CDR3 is CASSFRTDYEQYF. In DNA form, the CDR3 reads TGTGCCAGCAGCTTTCGAACAGACTACGAGCAGTACTTC.

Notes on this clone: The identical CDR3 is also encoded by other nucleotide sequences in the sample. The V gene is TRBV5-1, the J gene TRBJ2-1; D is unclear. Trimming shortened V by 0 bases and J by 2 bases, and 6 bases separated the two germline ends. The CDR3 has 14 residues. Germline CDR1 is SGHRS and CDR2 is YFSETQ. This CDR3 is CASSLGDTYNEQFF. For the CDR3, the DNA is TGCGCCAGCAGCTTGGGAGACACCTACAATGAGCAGTTCTTC. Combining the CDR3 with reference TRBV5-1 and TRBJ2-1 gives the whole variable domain KAGVTQTPRYLIKTRGQQVTLSCSPISGHRSVSWYQQTPGQGLQFLFEYFSETQRNKGNFPGRFSGRQFSNSRSEMNVSTLELGDSALYLCASSLGDTYNEQFFGPGTRLTVL.

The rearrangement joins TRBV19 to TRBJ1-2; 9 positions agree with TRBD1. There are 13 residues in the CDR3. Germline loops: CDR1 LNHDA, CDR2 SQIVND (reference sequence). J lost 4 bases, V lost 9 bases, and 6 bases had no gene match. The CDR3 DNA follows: TGTGCCAGCATCCCGGGACAGGGCTATGGCTACACCTTC. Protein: CASIPGQGYGYTF.

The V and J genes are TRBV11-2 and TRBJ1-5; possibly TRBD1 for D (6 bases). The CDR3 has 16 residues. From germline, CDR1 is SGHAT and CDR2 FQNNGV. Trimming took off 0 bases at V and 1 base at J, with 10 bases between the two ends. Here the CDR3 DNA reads TGTGCCAGCAGCTTAGAGGGGGCCGTCAGCAATCAGCCCCAGCATTTT. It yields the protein CASSLEGAVSNQPQHF.

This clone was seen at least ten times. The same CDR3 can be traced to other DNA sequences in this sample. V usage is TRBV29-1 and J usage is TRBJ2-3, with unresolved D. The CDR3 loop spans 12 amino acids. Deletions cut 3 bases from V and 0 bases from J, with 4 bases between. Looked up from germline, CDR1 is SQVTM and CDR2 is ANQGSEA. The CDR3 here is CSVDTSTDTQYF. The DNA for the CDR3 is TGCAGCGTTGACACTAGCACAGATACGCAGTATTTT.